Each of the 23 T cell receptor beta chains below was sequenced from the same sample in a study of CD8+ T cells in alopecia areata. Noted treatment: oral pan-JAK inhibitor, 5-10 mg twice daily. After isolation, RNA underwent reverse transcription to generate cDNA as the sequencing template. Sequenced by immunoSEQ multiplex PCR; TCRdb stores in-frame clones only, minus some. The sample comprises about 160,000 clones, 65% of which are singletons, and roughly 0.99% rests with the top ten. The source was CD4+ T cells sorted from blood, collected at week 4, from a patient treated with tofacitinib. The receptors come from a human donor with alopecia areata.

J is TRBJ2-7 and V is TRBV27, with TRBD1 matching over 10 bases. V was pared by 5 bases and J by 7 bases, with 8 bases of the junction left unmatched. The germline V gene has CDR1 MNHEY and CDR2 SMNVEV (reference sequence). This CDR3 comprises 14 residues. The CDR3 loop is CASSGTGALREQYF. Written as DNA, the CDR3 is TGTGCCAGCAGTGGGACAGGGGCCCTACGAGAGCAGTACTTC.

The chain links TRBV30 to TRBJ2-3; D is undetermined. Trimming removed 0 bases at V and 3 bases at J, with 7 bases between. This CDR3 has 13 amino acids. Germline CDR1 and CDR2: GTSNPN and SVGIG (reference sequence). DNA of the CDR3: TGTGCCTGGAGTGTGGTGCAAACAGATACGCAGTATTTT. This gives the protein CAWSVVQTDTQYF.

The chain joins TRBV10-1 to TRBJ2-2; no definite D call. Trimming removed 2 bases from V and 8 bases from J, with 12 bases in between. The CDR3 is 14 amino acids. Germline CDR1 and CDR2: WNHNN and SYGVQD (reference sequence). The CDR3, as DNA: TGCGCCAGCAGTGAGGGTCGGGCTCCTGGGGAGCTGTTTTTT. This encodes CASSEGRAPGELFF.

This chain connects TRBV5-4 to TRBJ1-2; the D is unclear. The V end lost 3 bases, the J end lost 3 bases, and 12 bases lay between the germline ends. The germline gives CDR1 SGHNT, CDR2 YYREEE (reference sequence). CDR3 size: 14 residues. The CDR3 region is CASSSVGYDYGYTF. CDR3 DNA: TGTGCCAGCAGCTCGGTGGGTTACGACTATGGCTACACCTTC.

In this sample, this clone turned up once. This chain joins TRBV4-1 and TRBJ2-7, with a possible D match to TRBD1 (5 bases). Between the trimmed V and J ends, which lost 2 bases and 1 base, there was a span of 15 bases. CDR3 length: 16 residues. The germline V gene has CDR1 MGHRA and CDR2 YSYEKL. The CDR3, as DNA: TGCGCCAGCAGCCAAAAAACCCAGGGTGCGTCCTACGAGCAGTACTTC. Translation gives CASSQKTQGASYEQYF.

This sequence joins TRBV7-9 and TRBJ2-5; no clear D. The germline V and J ends were trimmed by 8 bases and 4 bases, with 8 bases remaining between them. In germline, CDR1 is SEHNR, CDR2 FQNEAQ (reference sequence). This CDR3 is 11 amino acids long. Here the CDR3 reads CASAQRETQYF. The CDR3 DNA is TGTGCCAGCGCCCAGAGAGAGACCCAGTACTTC.

This clone appeared a few times. The chain recombines TRBV29-1 with TRBJ2-1, with 7 bases lining up with TRBD1. Unmatched junction bases numbered 11, after V lost 5 bases and J lost 4 bases. CDR1 is SQVTM, CDR2 ANQGSEA, per germline. This CDR3 has 15 amino acids. For the CDR3, the DNA is TGCAGCGTTAAAGGGCAGGGGGTGGGGTACAATGAGCAGTTCTTC. As protein: CSVKGQGVGYNEQFF.

V is TRBV5-1 and J is TRBJ2-6; D is possibly TRBD1 (6 bases). This CDR3 comprises 15 residues. The germline V and J ends were trimmed by 4 bases and 2 bases, with 10 bases remaining between them. Germline lookup yields CDR1 SGHRS and CDR2 YFSETQ. CDR3 in DNA: TGCGCCAGCAGCACTACAGGGACTGGGGCCAACGTCCTGACTTTC. This codes for CASSTTGTGANVLTF.

A single count supports this clone. The genes are TRBV29-1 and TRBJ2-3; possible D gene TRBD1, 6 bases. V was trimmed by 5 bases and J by 2 bases, leaving 14 bases between them. This CDR3 is built from 14 residues. Germline V lookup: CDR1 SQVTM, CDR2 ANQGSEA. The DNA of the CDR3 is TGCAGCGTTACCGGACAGACCCTCACAGATACGCAGTATTTT. Its protein is CSVTGQTLTDTQYF.

The rearrangement joins TRBV29-1 to TRBJ1-2; 8 bases agree with TRBD1. V was clipped by 4 bases and J by 6 bases; unmatched bases: 7. CDR1 is SQVTM, CDR2 ANQGSEA, per germline. CDR3 length equals 13 residues. The CDR3 DNA follows: TGCAGCGTTGTCTACCAGGGGGCCAATGGCTACACCTTC. Translation: CSVVYQGANGYTF.

This rearrangement joins TRBV4-2 to TRBJ1-1; possible D gene TRBD1, 6 bases. Germline lookup yields CDR1 LGHNA and CDR2 YNFKEQ. Trimming left V 5 bases short and J 4 bases short, with 14 bases between. The CDR3 contains 14 residues. The CDR3 loop reads CASSDTGLATEAFF. CDR3 DNA: TGTGCCAGCAGCGACACAGGGTTGGCCACTGAAGCTTTCTTT.

In nucleotides, the CDR3 is TGCGCCAGCAGCCAAGATCGGGCCAGGGAAAATTCACCCCTCCACTTT. This translates into CASSQDRARENSPLHF. The rearrangement joins TRBV4-3 to TRBJ1-6, with D perhaps TRBD1 (5 bases). Trimming left V 0 bases short and J 7 bases short, with 13 bases between. The CDR3 has 16 residues. CDR1 LGHNA and CDR2 YSLEER come from the germline V gene.

The V call is TRBV30, the J call TRBJ2-7; tentative D call: TRBD1 (6 bases). CDR1 and CDR2 (germline): GTSNPN, SVGIG (reference sequence). This CDR3 comprises 14 residues. V was clipped by 5 bases and J by 6 bases, with 20 bases between them. The CDR3 reads CAWEFRGRGSEQYF. As DNA, the CDR3 is TGTGCCTGGGAGTTCAGGGGAAGAGGATCCGAGCAGTACTTC.

V and J are TRBV7-9 and TRBJ2-2, with D uncertain. V lost 5 bases, J lost 3 bases, and 7 bases lay in between. The CDR3 sequence is 13 residues long. CDR1 SEHNR and CDR2 FQNEAQ come from the germline V gene (reference sequence). The CDR3 nucleotides are TGTGCCAGCAGCGCCCGGTACACCGGGGAGCTGTTTTTT. Its protein is CASSARYTGELFF.

This chain connects TRBV18 to TRBJ1-4; the D gene is possibly TRBD1 (5 bases). CDR1 is KGHSH, CDR2 LQKENI, per germline. The ends were cut back, 9 bases at V and 4 bases at J, with 15 bases in the middle. The CDR3 runs to 14 residues. The CDR3 sequence is CASRPGTSNEKLFF. CDR3 DNA sequence: TGTGCCAGTCGACCCGGGACGAGTAATGAAAAACTGTTTTTT.

This clone was counted between two and nine times. This sequence joins TRBV5-1 and TRBJ2-1, with unresolved D. The CDR3 covers 14 residues. Trimming pared 0 bases from V and 0 bases from J, leaving 4 bases between. CDR1 is SGHRS and CDR2 is YFSETQ in the germline V gene. The CDR3 reads CASSLGDSYNEQFF. The CDR3 coding sequence is TGCGCCAGCAGCTTGGGGGACTCCTACAATGAGCAGTTCTTC.

This clone was detected once. The rearrangement links TRBV5-4 to TRBJ1-2; 9 bases line up with TRBD1. CDR1 and CDR2 from the germline V gene are SGHNT and YYREEE (reference sequence). The CDR3 contains 17 residues. J lost 8 bases, V lost 3 bases, and 17 bases had no gene match. CDR3 nucleotides: TGTGCCAGCAGCTCGCCACCCGGGACAGGGTGGGAGGAAGGCTACACCTTC. Translating gives CASSSPPGTGWEEGYTF. Full variable domain (outside the CDR3, taken from reference TRBV5-4 and TRBJ1-2): ETGVTQSPTHLIKTRGQQVTLRCSSQSGHNTVSWYQQALGQGPQFIFQYYREEENGRGNFPPRFSGLQFPNYSSELNVNALELDDSALYLCASSSPPGTGWEEGYTFGSGTRLTVV.

V gene TRBV15 combines with J gene TRBJ1-5; TRBD1 matches 7 bases. The CDR3 runs 14 residues. With V trimmed by 5 bases and J by 4 bases, 5 bases remained unmatched. The germline gives CDR1 LNHNV, CDR2 YYDKDF (reference sequence). For the CDR3, the DNA is TGTGCCACCAGCGGCGACAGGGCGAATCAGCCCCAGCATTTT. Amino acids: CATSGDRANQPQHF.

This clone was observed a handful of times. The rearrangement joins TRBV19 to TRBJ2-3, with D perhaps TRBD1 (6 bases). V was clipped by 7 bases and J by 0 bases, with 11 bases between them. The germline V gene encodes CDR1 LNHDA and CDR2 SQIVND (reference sequence). The length of the CDR3 is 14 residues. The CDR3 DNA follows: TGTGCCAGTAAAGGGACACTGAGCACAGATACGCAGTATTTT. Translation gives CASKGTLSTDTQYF.

Points on this clone: Germline and junction disagree at one end, which may indicate a read error. CDR3 sequence: CASSFSEGSEQYF. CDR3 bases: TGTGCTAGCAGCTTTAGCGAGGGGAGCGAGCAGTACTTC. The J gene is TRBJ2-7, the V gene TRBV7-7; D may match TRBD1 or TRBD2 (5 bases each). Germline V gene data show CDR1 as SSHAT and CDR2 as FNYEAQ (reference sequence). This CDR3 contains 13 residues.

This clone was seen more than once but under ten times. This chain connects TRBV7-2 to TRBJ2-6; the D is unclear. V was clipped by 3 bases and J by 1 base, with 1 base between them. The CDR3 loop spans 13 amino acids. Germline CDR1 and CDR2: SGHTA and FQGNSA. For the CDR3, the DNA is TGTGCCAGCAGCTTTTCTGGGGCCAACGTCCTGACTTTC. Its protein product is CASSFSGANVLTF.

V and J are TRBV5-1 and TRBJ1-5; D is possibly TRBD1 (6 bases). Germline V gene sequence: CDR1 SGHRS, CDR2 YFSETQ. The CDR3 is 17 amino acids. V was clipped by 4 bases and J by 1 base, with 18 bases between them. The CDR3 region is CASSPQPLDSSNQPQHF. For the CDR3, the DNA is TGCGCCAGCAGCCCCCAACCTTTGGACAGCAGCAATCAGCCCCAGCATTTT.

This clone was found a few times. The chain recombines TRBV27 with TRBJ2-1, with 14 bases aligning to TRBD2. Trimming took 5 bases from V and 0 from J; bases not matched to a gene: 6. This CDR3 contains 18 residues. Germline V gene data show CDR1 as MNHEY and CDR2 as SMNVEV (reference sequence). The CDR3 DNA reads TGTGCCAGCAGTCCGGGACTAGCGGGGGAGCACTCCTACAATGAGCAGTTCTTC. Amino acid sequence: CASSPGLAGEHSYNEQFF.